Listed here is a single T cell receptor beta chain. Its antigen is not known. Expressed TCRB transcripts got sequenced, as all isolated RNA was reverse transcribed. The average output of naive, central memory and regulatory T cell samples was 3.6 million or so reads. The assay was immunoSEQ multiplex PCR, and TCRdb's table has in-frame clones only and misses some. This sample carries 600,000 or so clones, roughly 13% of them seen once, and the ten largest clones take 0.035% to 0.045%. The data were taken from a study of beta chain features in type 1 diabetes. CD4+ naive, central memory, regulatory and stem cell-like memory cells were sorted via CD45RO/CCR7/CD25/CD127/CD95/CD27. The CDR3 is 14 amino acids. Germline assignment: CDR1 MNHEY and CDR2 SMNVEV (reference sequence). Unmatched junction bases numbered 4, after V lost 3 bases and J lost 2 bases. Study conclusions and caveats: The analysis here could not establish whether HLA type shapes TCRB rearrangement. Type 1 diabetes patients had TCRB CDR3s that were shorter (moderately but significantly so) in all four CD4+ subsets.

The receptor's source is a man younger than 35 with type 1 diabetes. This chain uses TRBV27 with TRBJ2-7, with 7 bases matching TRBD1. The source material was naive CD4+ T cells from blood. CDR3 sequence (DNA): TGTGCCAGCAGTTTTCAGGGGGTAACCTACGAGCAGTACTTC. This codes for CASSFQGVTYEQYF.